This T cell receptor (beta chain) is from a study of T cells expressing NK-cell markers. TCRdb reprocessed the 5' RACE reads; each CDR3 protein has one entry and no DNA is given. The table lists under 500,000 distinct CDR3 sequences, with 7.3% in the top ten. This CDR3 spans 14 amino acids. Of note for this clonotype: Its antigen is not identified.

Study-wide findings and caveats: Six of the donors carried dominant NKG2C+ clonotypes that took up roughly 1.0-8% of their CD8+ T cells. Dominance of the CD3+CD56-NKG2C+ fraction by these clonotypes also held in a few donors.

The sample was blood T cells: a sorted CD56 or NKG2C T cell subset, CD4+ or CD8+ T cells, or bulk PBMC T cells (not recorded which). This rearrangement joins TRBV12-3 or TRBV12-4 to TRBJ1-6; the TCRdb call, TRBD1, lacks DNA for checking. This receptor was obtained from a woman aged 18 to 69 in good health. The CDR3 loop is CASSFPGVNSPLHF.